This T cell receptor beta chain is drawn from a study of OX40 agonist ivuxolimab in advanced cancers. With regard to this clone: Its antigen remains unknown.

Clones were sequenced by immunoSEQ multiplex PCR, and TCRdb holds only the in-frame ones, with some missing. Here the sample spans some 100,000 clones, 70% to 90% being singletons. V lost 3 bases and J lost 8; bases outside the gene matches: 6. From germline, CDR1 is MDHEN and CDR2 SYDVKM. This CDR3 has 14 residues. Study observations and caveats: The CD4+ and CD8+ T cells in the blood had expanded clonally by week 6 at 0.1 to 3.0 mg/kg.

This sequence originates from an adult with an advanced solid tumor such as melanoma, head and neck, liver or kidney cancer. The chain recombines TRBV28 with TRBJ2-1; the match to TRBD1 covers 8 bases. The sequences come from CD4+ or CD8+ T cells sorted from blood, collected in a trial of the OX40 agonist ivuxolimab. The CDR3 loop reads CASSFRGRRDEQFF. Here the CDR3 DNA reads TGTGCCAGCAGTTTCAGGGGGCGCAGGGATGAGCAGTTCTTC.